Reported below is one T cell receptor beta chain. The data belong to a study of blood T cell repertoires in COVID-19. About the study: The United States, Italy and Spain provided the acute and convalescent COVID-19 samples. T cells, B-cell-depleted T cells, or PBMCs supplied cDNA or gDNA.

Germline loops: CDR1 WSHSY, CDR2 SAAADI. Trimming removed 6 bases from V and 2 bases from J, with 15 bases in between. The CDR3 runs to 15 residues. Generated by immunoSEQ multiplex PCR, the TCRdb table keeps only in-frame clones and is missing some. The repertoire holds 130,000 to 150,000 clones, around 76% seen once, with 4.2% in the top ten. The sequencing input was peripheral blood. The V and J genes are TRBV10-2 and TRBJ2-3, with TRBD1 as a possible D gene (6 bases). This clonotype was obtained from a man in his 60s with acute or convalescent COVID-19. As DNA, the CDR3 is TGCGCCAGCAGCCTAGGGGGAGTGCACACAGATACGCAGTATTTT. It is translated as CASSLGGVHTDTQYF.